These 5 T cell receptor beta chains were all obtained from the same sample, sequenced in a study of cytomegalovirus exposure and HLA in healthy donors. 60 Vbeta and 13 Jbeta primers were used in PCR. Sequenced by immunoSEQ multiplex PCR; TCRdb stores in-frame clones only, minus some. The sample lists roughly 190,000 clones; about 70% were seen once. Sample: PBMCs. The receptors derive from a woman aged 30 to 39 in good health and CMV-seronegative.

This rearrangement joins TRBV15 to TRBJ2-7; no firm D call. The CDR3 extends over 16 amino acids. V dropped 1 base and J dropped 2 bases, with 15 bases sitting between them. Germline loops: CDR1 LNHNV, CDR2 YYDKDF (reference sequence). The CDR3 DNA reads as TGTGCCACCAGCAGAGCGCAGAGACTTAAAACCTACGAGCAGTACTTC. This encodes CATSRAQRLKTYEQYF.

V gene TRBV2 combines with J gene TRBJ1-1; unclear D gene. Germline V gene data show CDR1 as SNHLY and CDR2 as FYNNEI. Trimming cost V 7 bases and J 0 bases, with 21 bases left between them. This CDR3 has 17 residues. CDR3 in amino acids: CASIRAVDGFMNTEAFF. CDR3 sequence (DNA): TGTGCCAGCATTCGCGCGGTGGATGGGTTCATGAACACTGAAGCTTTCTTT.

The chain is built from TRBV6-6 and TRBJ1-6; 7 positions agree with TRBD1. Losses at the gene ends were 2 bases for V and 8 bases for J; bases not matched to a gene: 6. The germline V gene encodes CDR1 MNHNY and CDR2 SVGAGI (reference sequence). The CDR3 contains 15 residues. The CDR3 coding sequence is TGTGCCAGCAGTTACCGCCCGACAGGGTATTCACCCCTCCACTTT. Translating gives CASSYRPTGYSPLHF.

This clone was seen only once. The genes are TRBV5-6 and TRBJ2-3, with unresolved D. The CDR3 has 12 residues. Germline-derived CDR1 and CDR2 are SGHDT and YYEEEE. The ends were cut back, 0 bases at V and 7 bases at J, with 6 bases in the middle. The CDR3 DNA is TGTGCCAGCAGCTTGGGACTCTATACGCAGTATTTT. It translates to CASSLGLYTQYF.

V gene TRBV4-1 combines with J gene TRBJ2-6; D gene ambiguous. The germline CDR1 and CDR2 sequences are MGHRA and YSYEKL. The CDR3 is 14 amino acids. The V and J ends lost 2 bases and 1 base respectively, with 3 bases between them. CDR3 residues: CASSQISGANVLTF. The CDR3 DNA reads as TGCGCCAGCAGCCAAATATCTGGGGCCAACGTCCTGACTTTC.